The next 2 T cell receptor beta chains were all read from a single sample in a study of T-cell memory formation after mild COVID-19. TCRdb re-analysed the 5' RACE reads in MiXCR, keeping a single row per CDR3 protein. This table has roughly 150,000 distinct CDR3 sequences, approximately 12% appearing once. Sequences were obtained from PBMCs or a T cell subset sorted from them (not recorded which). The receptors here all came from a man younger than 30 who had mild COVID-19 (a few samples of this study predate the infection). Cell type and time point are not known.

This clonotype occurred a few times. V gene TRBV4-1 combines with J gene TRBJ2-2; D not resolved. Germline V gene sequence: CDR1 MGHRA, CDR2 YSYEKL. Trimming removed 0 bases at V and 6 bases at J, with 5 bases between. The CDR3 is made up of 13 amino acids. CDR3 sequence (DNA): TGCGCCAGCAGCCAAGAGCGGCCCGGGGAGCTGTTTTTT. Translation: CASSQERPGELFF.

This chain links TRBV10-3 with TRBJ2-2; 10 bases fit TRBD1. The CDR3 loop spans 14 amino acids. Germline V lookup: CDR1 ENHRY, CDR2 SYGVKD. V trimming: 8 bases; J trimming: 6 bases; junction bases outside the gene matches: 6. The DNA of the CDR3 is TGTGCCATCGCCGGGACAGGGGAGCCCGGGGAGCTGTTTTTT. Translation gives CAIAGTGEPGELFF.